This T cell receptor beta chain was sequenced during a study of blood T cell repertoires in COVID-19. Study overall: Sites across the United States, Italy and Spain contributed samples from acute and convalescent COVID-19.

The CDR3 has 15 amino acids. The V gene's germline CDR1 is MGHRA and CDR2 YSYEKL. V was shortened by 5 bases and J by 3 bases, with 17 bases between the two germline ends. Assay used: immunoSEQ multiplex PCR; TCRdb lists only in-frame clones, some missing. Of roughly 67,000 clones detected, less than 90% appear once; the ten largest clones hold 8.8%. The receptor comes from a man aged 45-65 years with active COVID-19. This chain joins TRBV4-1 and TRBJ2-7; a possible D gene is TRBD2 (6 bases). The specimen sequenced was peripheral blood. The CDR3 reads CASSSSARGIYEQYF. In DNA form, the CDR3 reads TGCGCCAGCAGCTCCTCGGCCCGCGGGATCTACGAGCAGTACTTC.